The sequence of this T cell receptor beta chain was determined in a study of OX40 agonist ivuxolimab in advanced cancers. Overall study: Patients received intravenous ivuxolimab every 2 weeks at 0.01 to 10 mg/kg. The dose-escalation cohort had hepatocellular carcinoma, melanoma, renal cell or head and neck cancer.

General study points: There was clonal expansion of CD4+ and CD8+ blood T cells by week 6 at 0.1 to 3.0 mg/kg. Also present in some nonresponders was a low level of normalized T-cell clonal expansion.

As for this clone: What it binds is not known. Germline is not matched at one junction end, which may reflect a read error.

The table came from immunoSEQ multiplex PCR; TCRdb's copy has only in-frame clones and leaves some out. Of 30,000 to 40,000 clones listed, approximately 90% were seen once; the top ten hold about 12%. The CDR3 length is 14 residues. The germline V gene encodes CDR1 SSHAT and CDR2 FNYEAQ (reference sequence). The clonotype was recovered from an adult with an advanced solid tumor such as melanoma, head and neck, liver or kidney cancer. Here the sequenced sample was CD4+ or CD8+ T cells sorted from blood, taken in a trial of the OX40 agonist ivuxolimab. The gene calls are TRBV7-7 and TRBJ2-2; no definite D call. CDR3 DNA sequence: TGTGCTAGCAGCCATCGAAGCGACACCGGGGAGCTGTTTTTT. Residues: CASSHRSDTGELFF. The variable domain in full, completed from reference TRBV7-7 and TRBJ2-2, reads GAGVSQSPRYKVTKRGQDVTLRCDPISSHATLYWYQQALGQGPEFLTYFNYEAQPDKSGLPSDRFSAERPEGSISTLTIQRTEQRDSAMYRCASSHRSDTGELFFGEGSRLTVL.